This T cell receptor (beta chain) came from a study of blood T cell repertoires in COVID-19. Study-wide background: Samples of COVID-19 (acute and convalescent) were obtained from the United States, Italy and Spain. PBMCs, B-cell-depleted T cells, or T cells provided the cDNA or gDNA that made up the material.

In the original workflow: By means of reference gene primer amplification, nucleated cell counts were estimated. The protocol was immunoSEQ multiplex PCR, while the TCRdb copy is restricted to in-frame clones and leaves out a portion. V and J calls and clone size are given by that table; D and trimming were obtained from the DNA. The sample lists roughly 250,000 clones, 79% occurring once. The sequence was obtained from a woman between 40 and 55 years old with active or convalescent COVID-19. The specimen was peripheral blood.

CDR3 in amino acids: CASSRSGEQYF. Written as DNA, the CDR3 is TGTGCCAGCAGCCGGAGTGGCGAGCAGTACTTC. The chain is built from TRBV5-4 and TRBJ2-7; D is unclear. Germline CDR1 is SGHNT and CDR2 is YYREEE (reference sequence). The CDR3 has 11 amino acids. The V gene lost 4 bases and the J gene lost 6 bases, with 8 bases spanning the gap. Full variable domain (outside the CDR3, taken from reference TRBV5-4 and TRBJ2-7): ETGVTQSPTHLIKTRGQQVTLRCSSQSGHNTVSWYQQALGQGPQFIFQYYREEENGRGNFPPRFSGLQFPNYSSELNVNALELDDSALYLCASSRSGEQYFGPGTRLTVT.